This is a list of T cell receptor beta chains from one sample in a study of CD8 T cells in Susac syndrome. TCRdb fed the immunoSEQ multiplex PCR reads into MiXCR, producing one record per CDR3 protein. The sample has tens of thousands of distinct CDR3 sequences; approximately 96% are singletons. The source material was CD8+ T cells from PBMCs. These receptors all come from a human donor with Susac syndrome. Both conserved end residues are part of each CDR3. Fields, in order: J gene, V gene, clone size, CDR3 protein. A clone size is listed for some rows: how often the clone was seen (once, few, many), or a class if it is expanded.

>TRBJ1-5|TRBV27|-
CASSLGPNQPQHF
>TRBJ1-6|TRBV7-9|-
CASSRFPGPDSPLHF
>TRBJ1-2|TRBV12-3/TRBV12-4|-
CATPNWKPESSDANYGYTF
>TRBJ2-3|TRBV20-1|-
CSADLAGVPDTQYF
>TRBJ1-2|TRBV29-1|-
CSVDEFGYTF
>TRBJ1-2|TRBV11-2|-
CASSPGQGLLGYTF
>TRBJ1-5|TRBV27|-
CASSPRAYHQPQHF
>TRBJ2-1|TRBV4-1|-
CASSSAGGISYNEQFF
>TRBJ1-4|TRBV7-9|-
CASGHSESNEKLFF
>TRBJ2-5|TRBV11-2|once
CASSLVGRTQETQYF
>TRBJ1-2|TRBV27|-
CASRPGTNYGYTF
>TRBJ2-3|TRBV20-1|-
CSARRSGESTDTQYF
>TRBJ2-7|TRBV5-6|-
CASSLEGDKSSYEQYF
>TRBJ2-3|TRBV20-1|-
CSARVRGDSQDTQYF
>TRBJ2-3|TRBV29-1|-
CSAPGSSADTQYF
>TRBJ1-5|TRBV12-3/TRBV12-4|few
CASSLRGGQPQHF
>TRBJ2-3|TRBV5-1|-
CASSPRLAGETTDTQYF
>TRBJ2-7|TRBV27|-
CASSLGLDGYYEQYF
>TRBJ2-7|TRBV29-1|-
CSVYGQGSYEQYF
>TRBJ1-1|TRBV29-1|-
CSAVGPEGTEAFF
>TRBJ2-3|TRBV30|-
CAWDRLAVSTDTQYF
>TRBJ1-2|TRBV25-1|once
CASSEYMGTARGYTF
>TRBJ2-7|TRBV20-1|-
CSARWDFYEQYF
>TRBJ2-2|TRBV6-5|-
CASRELAGGMELFF
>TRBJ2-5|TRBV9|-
CASSREDDETQYF
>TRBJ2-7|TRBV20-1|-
CSASAGTYEQYF
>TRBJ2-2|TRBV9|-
CASSVAKAGTNTGELFF
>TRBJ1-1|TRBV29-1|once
CSVGGVWDTEAFF
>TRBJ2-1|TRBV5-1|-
CASTPPGTSGNEQFF
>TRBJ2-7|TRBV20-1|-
CSARGGGDSGTDYEQYF
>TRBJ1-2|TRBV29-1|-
CSVEGSETGGNYGYTF
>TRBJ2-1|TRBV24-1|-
CATSGLAGLYNEQFF
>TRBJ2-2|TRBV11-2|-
CASSLGLPARSNTGELFF
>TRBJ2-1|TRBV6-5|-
CASSYAVASYNEQFF
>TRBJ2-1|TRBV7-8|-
CASSLRPNNEQFF
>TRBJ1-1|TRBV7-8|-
CASSLARNTEAFF
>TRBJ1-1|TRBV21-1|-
CASSGTGGGPSTEAFF
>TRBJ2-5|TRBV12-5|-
CASGLSPEGLETQYF
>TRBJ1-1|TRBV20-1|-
CSAREPGGGANTEAFF
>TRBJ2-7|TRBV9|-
CASSVATGLVYEQYF
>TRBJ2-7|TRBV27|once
CASSFSGGTYEQYF
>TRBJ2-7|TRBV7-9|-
CASSSLAGTSYEQYF
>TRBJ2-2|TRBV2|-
CASSERGLLNTGELFF
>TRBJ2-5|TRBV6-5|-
CASSEGSETQYF
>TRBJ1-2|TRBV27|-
CASSLSEQGENYGYTF
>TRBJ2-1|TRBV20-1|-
CSRSPSGGAQINEQFF
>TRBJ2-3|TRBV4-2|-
CASSSRQGVDTDTQYF